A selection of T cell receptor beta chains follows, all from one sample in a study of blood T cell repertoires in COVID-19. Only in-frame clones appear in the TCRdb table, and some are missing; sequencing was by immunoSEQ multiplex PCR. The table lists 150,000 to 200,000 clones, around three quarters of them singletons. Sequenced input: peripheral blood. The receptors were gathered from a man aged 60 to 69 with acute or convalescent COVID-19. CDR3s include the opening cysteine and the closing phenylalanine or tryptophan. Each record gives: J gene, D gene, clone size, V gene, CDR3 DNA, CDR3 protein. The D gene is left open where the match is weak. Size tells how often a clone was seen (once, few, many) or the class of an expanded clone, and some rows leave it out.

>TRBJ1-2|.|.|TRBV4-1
TGCGCCAGCAGCCAAGATGGGCCCGATGGCTACACCTTC
CASSQDGPDGYTF
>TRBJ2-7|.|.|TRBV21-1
TGTGCCAGCAGCAAGGGACAGGGCTCCTACGAGCAGTACTTC
CASSKGQGSYEQYF
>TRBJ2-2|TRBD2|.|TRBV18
TGTGCCAGCTCACCCCCCAGCGGGGTTGCCGGGGAGCTGTTTTTT
CASSPPSGVAGELFF
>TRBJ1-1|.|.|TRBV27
TGTGCCAGCAGTTTATTAGGCAGGTTGGGGCGGGGTAACACTGAAGCTTTCTTT
CASSLLGRLGRGNTEAFF
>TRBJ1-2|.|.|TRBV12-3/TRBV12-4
TGTGCCAGCAGTTTAGGGGGAGGGCCTGGCTACACCTTC
CASSLGGGPGYTF
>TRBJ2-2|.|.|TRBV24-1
TGTGCCAGCGAGGGAGGCGGGGAGCTGTTTTTT
CASEGGGELFF
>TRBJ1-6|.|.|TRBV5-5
TGTGCCAGCAGCTACAGGAATTTCTATAATTCACCCCTCCACTTT
CASSYRNFYNSPLHF
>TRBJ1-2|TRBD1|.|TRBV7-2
TGTGCCAGCAGCTTAGCGGAAAGGGGGCGCGTTGGCTACACCTTC
CASSLAERGRVGYTF
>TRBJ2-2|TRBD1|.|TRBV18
TGTGCCAGCTCACCAAGACAGGGTAACACCGGGGAGCTGTTTTTT
CASSPRQGNTGELFF
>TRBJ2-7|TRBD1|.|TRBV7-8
TGTGCCAGCAGCCCGCAGGGGGCGAATTCCTACGAGCAGTACTTC
CASSPQGANSYEQYF
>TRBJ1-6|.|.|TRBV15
TGTGCCACCAGCAGAGAACCGGGACAAATTAATTCACCCCTCCACTTT
CATSREPGQINSPLHF
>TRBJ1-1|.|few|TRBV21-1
TGTGCCAGCAGCAGCCACAGGGGGTATTACCCTGAAGCTTTCTTT
CASSSHRGYYPEAFF
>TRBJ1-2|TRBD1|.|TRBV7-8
TGTGCCAGCAGTGAACAGGGGGCCAACTATGGCTACACCTTC
CASSEQGANYGYTF
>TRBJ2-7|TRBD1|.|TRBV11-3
TGTGCCAGCAGCGCCCGGGACAGGGACTACGAGCAGTACTTC
CASSARDRDYEQYF
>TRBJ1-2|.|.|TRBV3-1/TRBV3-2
TGTGCCAGCAGCCAGGGCAGGTTTGCGTACACCTTC
CASSQGRFAYTF
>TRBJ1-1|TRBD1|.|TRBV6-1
TGTGCCAGCAGTCGGGACAGCTACACTGAAGCTTTCTTT
CASSRDSYTEAFF
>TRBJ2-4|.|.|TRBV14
TGTGCCAGCAGCCAAGACGACCTCAGGAACATTCAGTACTTC
CASSQDDLRNIQYF
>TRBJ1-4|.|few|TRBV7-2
TGTGCCAGCAGCTTACAGGGGACCGGAGAAAAACTGTTTTTT
CASSLQGTGEKLFF
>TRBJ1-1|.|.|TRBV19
TGTGCCAGTAGTTTTGGGGGCGCGTACACTGAAGCTTTCTTT
CASSFGGAYTEAFF
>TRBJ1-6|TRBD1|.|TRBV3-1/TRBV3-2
TGTGCCAGCAGCCAAGCGGGACAGGGGGGATCACCCCTCCACTTT
CASSQAGQGGSPLHF
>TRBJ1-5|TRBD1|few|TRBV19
TGTGCCAGTAGTATAGTAACAGGGGGCTGGGGTTTGGGCAATCAGCCCCAGCATTTT
CASSIVTGGWGLGNQPQHF
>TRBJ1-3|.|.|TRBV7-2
TGTGCCAGCAGTTTCGAGGGCGACACCATATATTTT
CASSFEGDTIYF
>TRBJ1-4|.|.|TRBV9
TGTGCCAGCAGCTCCTCGGGGGTTCCCCATGAAAAACTGTTTTTT
CASSSSGVPHEKLFF
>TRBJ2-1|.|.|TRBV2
TGTGCCAGCAGTGAAGAAGTCGGAGCCTACAATGAGCAGTTCTTC
CASSEEVGAYNEQFF
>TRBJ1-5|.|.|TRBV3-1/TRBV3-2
TGTGCCAGCAGCCAAGATAAGGGAGGAATGGGCAGTGGCAATCAGCCCCAGCATTTT
CASSQDKGGMGSGNQPQHF
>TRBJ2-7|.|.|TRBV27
TGTGCCAGCAGCTGCCCCCCCCGGTTGTACTACGAGCAGTACTTC
CASSCPPRLYYEQYF
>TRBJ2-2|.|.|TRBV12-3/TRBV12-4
TGTGCCAGCAACCATGGGGGGACCGGGGAGCTGTTTTTT
CASNHGGTGELFF
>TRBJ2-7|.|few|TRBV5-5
TGTGCCAGCAGCTTCCCCCCTTCCTACGAGCAGTACTTC
CASSFPPSYEQYF
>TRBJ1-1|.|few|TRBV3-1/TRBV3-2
TGTGCCAGCAGCCTCGGTACTGAAGCTTTCTTT
CASSLGTEAFF
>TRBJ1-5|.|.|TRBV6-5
TGTGCCAGCAGCGTAGGACTGTTCGGCAATCAGCCCCAGCATTTT
CASSVGLFGNQPQHF
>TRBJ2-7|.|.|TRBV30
TGTGCCTGGAGAACAGCACAGGTCCCCTACTTC
CAWRTAQVPYF
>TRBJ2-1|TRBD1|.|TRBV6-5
TGTGCCAGCAGCCCCGGGACAGGGGTCAATGAGCAGTTCTTC
CASSPGTGVNEQFF
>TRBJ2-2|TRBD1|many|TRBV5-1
TGCGCCAGCAGCACCGGACAGGGGGATCAGGCCGGGGAGCTGTTTTTT
CASSTGQGDQAGELFF
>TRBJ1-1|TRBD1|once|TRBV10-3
TGTGCCACCCGCGGCACAGGGGGGAACACTGAAGCTTTCTTT
CATRGTGGNTEAFF
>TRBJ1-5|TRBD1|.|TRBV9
TGTGCCAGCAGCGTACAGGGGGCTGGCAATCAGCCCCAGCATTTT
CASSVQGAGNQPQHF
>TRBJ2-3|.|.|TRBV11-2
TGTGCCAGCAGCTTAGGACAGGCTGTGTCACTAGGTACGCAGTATTTT
CASSLGQAVSLGTQYF
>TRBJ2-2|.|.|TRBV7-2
TGTGCCAGCAGCTTAACGGGGGGCAACACCGGGGAGCTGTTTTTT
CASSLTGGNTGELFF
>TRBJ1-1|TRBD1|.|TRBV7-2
TGTGCCAGCAGCCCAAGGGGACAGGGGGCCGGGAACACTGAAGCTTTCTTT
CASSPRGQGAGNTEAFF
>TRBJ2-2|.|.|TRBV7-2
TGTGCCAGCAGCTCTGCGAAAGTTGCTCGCGGGGAGCTGTTTTTT
CASSSAKVARGELFF
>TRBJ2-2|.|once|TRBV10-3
TGTGCCATCAGGGGGGGAGAGGGCACCGGGGAGCTGTTTTTT
CAIRGGEGTGELFF
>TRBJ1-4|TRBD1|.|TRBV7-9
TGTGCCAGCAGCTTAGACAGGGGCCGGAATGAAAAACTGTTTTTT
CASSLDRGRNEKLFF
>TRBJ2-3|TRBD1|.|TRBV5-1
TGCGCCAGCAGCTTGGATCAGGGGGCTTATACGCAGTATTTT
CASSLDQGAYTQYF
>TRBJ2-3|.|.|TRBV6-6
TGTGCCAGCAGTTACTCGATCGCTAGAAGCACAGATACGCAGTATTTT
CASSYSIARSTDTQYF
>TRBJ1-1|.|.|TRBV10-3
TGTGCCATCAGGGACAAGAACACTGAAGCTTTCTTT
CAIRDKNTEAFF
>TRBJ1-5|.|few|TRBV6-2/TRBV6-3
TGTGCCAGCAGTTACGGAGGGGAGAATCAGCCCCAGCATTTT
CASSYGGENQPQHF